The TCR beta chain under discussion was sequenced for a study of PD-L1 blockade in urothelial cancer. Study-wide background: The patients first took atezolizumab in 2014, receiving 1,200 mg intravenously every 3 weeks. From 0 to 3 prior chemotherapy regimens had been given to the patients. Median blood clonality was about 0.081, with around 77,000 unique TCRs. General study findings and limits: Pretreatment blood TCR clonality under the median forecast improved survival.

Method: immunoSEQ multiplex PCR; TCRdb's copy keeps in-frame clones and lacks some. The table lists 100,000 to 150,000 clones, 84% of them singletons. A word on this clone: Its target is not known.

Germline CDR1 SGHNT, CDR2 YYREEE (reference sequence). V was pared by 3 bases and J by 8 bases, with 11 bases between. The CDR3 covers 12 residues. Time point here: pretreatment peripheral blood. Sample: PBMCs, taken around atezolizumab (anti-PD-L1) treatment. The receptor comes from a man in his fifties with urothelial cancer. The chain uses TRBV5-4 and TRBJ1-1, with D possibly matching TRBD1 (6 bases). CDR3 nucleotides: TGTGCCAGCAGCTCGGTACAGGGAGAAGCTTTCTTT. It is translated as CASSSVQGEAFF.